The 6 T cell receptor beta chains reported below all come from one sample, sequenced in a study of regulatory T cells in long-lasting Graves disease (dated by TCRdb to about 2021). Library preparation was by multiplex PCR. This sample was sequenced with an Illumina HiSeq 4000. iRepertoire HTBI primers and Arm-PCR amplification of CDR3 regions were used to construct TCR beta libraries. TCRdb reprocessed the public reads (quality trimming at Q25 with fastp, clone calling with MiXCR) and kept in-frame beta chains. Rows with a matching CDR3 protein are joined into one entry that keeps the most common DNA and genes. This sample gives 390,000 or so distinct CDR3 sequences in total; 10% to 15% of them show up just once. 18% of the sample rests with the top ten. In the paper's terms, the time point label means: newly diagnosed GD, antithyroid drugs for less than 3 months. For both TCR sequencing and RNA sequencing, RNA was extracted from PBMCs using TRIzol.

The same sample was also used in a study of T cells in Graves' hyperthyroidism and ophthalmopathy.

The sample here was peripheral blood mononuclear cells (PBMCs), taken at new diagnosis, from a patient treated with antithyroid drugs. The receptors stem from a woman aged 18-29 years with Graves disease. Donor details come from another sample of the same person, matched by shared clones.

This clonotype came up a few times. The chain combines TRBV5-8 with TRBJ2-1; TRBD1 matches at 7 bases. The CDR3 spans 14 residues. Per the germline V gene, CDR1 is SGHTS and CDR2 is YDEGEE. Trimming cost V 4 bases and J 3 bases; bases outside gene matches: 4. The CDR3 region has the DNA TGTGCCAGCAGCCGAGGGACAGACTACAATGAGCAGTTCTTC. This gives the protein CASSRGTDYNEQFF. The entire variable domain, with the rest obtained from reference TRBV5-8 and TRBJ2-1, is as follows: EAGVTQSPTHLIKTRGQQATLRCSPISGHTSVYWYQQALGLGLQFLLWYDEGEERNRGNFPPRFSGRQFPNYSSELNVNALELEDSALYLCASSRGTDYNEQFFGPGTRLTVL.

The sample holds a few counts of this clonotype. The DNA of the CDR3 is TGTGCCAGCAGTCCGACAGGGTCGGGTGAAAAACTGTTTTTT. Amino acid sequence: CASSPTGSGEKLFF. The J gene is TRBJ1-4, the V gene TRBV6-1; TRBD1 matches at 7 bases. Germline values: CDR1 MNHNS, CDR2 SASEGT. This CDR3 is 14 amino acids long. V lost 5 bases, J lost 7 bases, and 7 bases stayed unmatched.

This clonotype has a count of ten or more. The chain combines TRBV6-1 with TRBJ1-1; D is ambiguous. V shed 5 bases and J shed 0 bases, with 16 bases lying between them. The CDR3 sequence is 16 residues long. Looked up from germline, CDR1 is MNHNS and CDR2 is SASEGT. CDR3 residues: CASSPRPTPMNTEAFF. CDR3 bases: TGTGCCAGCAGTCCACGACCGACACCTATGAACACTGAAGCTTTCTTT.

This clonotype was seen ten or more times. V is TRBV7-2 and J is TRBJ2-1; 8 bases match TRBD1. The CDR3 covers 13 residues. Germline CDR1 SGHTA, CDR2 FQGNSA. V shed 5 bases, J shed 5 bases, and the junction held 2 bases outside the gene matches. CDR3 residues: CASSVQGDNEQFF. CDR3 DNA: TGTGCCAGCAGCGTACAGGGGGACAATGAGCAGTTCTTC.

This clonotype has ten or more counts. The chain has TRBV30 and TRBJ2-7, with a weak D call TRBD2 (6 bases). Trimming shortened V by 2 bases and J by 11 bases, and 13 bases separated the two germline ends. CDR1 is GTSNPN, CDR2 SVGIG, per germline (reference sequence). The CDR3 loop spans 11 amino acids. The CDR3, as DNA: TGTGCCTGGAGTCGGCGGGGACCGGAGTACTTC. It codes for CAWSRRGPEYF.

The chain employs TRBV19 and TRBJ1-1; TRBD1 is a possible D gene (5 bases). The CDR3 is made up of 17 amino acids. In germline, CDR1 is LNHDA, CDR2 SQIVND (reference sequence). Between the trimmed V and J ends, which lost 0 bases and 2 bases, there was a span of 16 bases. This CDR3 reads CASSIDRGRDPNTEAFF. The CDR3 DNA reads TGTGCCAGTAGTATAGATCGGGGCAGAGACCCTAACACTGAAGCTTTCTTT.